The present TCR beta chain was sequenced within a study of control samples from healthy donors and cancer patients. V was cut by 7 bases and J by 2 bases, with 15 bases left in between. Germline assignment: CDR1 SEHNR and CDR2 FQNEAQ (reference sequence). The CDR3 has 15 amino acids. This table comes from immunoSEQ multiplex PCR, and its TCRdb copy is limited to in-frame clones, with some not included. The repertoire holds about 150,000 clones, roughly 93% seen once, with 5.8% in the top ten. The source is a man aged 18 to 30 in good health. Material for sequencing was blood. The chain couples TRBV7-9 to TRBJ2-1; D ambiguous. CDR3 DNA sequence: TGTGCCAGCACCTCAACACTTACAACCTACAATGAGCAGTTCTTC. Its translation is CASTSTLTTYNEQFF.